A single sample gave rise to the 6 T cell receptor beta chains below, sequenced in a study of blood T cell repertoires in COVID-19 (dated by TCRdb to 2019 to 2021). Library generation was performed with the immunoSEQ multiplex PCR assay. Imported from immuneACCESS, the table was reduced by TCRdb to in-frame sequences with V and J called. These copies leave out some clones; in studies compared against another copy, an unresolved V gene accounts for under half, and the cause of the remainder is not known. Within this sample are about 220,000 clones, with roughly 84% of them counted one time only. The ten largest clones capture 3.5% to 4% of the sample. The sequenced sample consisted of peripheral blood. The receptors here all came from a woman older than 75 with acute or convalescent COVID-19.

The CDR3 reads CASADRADGYTF. As DNA, the CDR3 is TGTGCCAGCGCAGACAGGGCGGATGGCTACACCTTC. The chain is built from TRBV6-6 and TRBJ1-2, with TRBD1 identical over 7 bases. The CDR3 covers 12 residues. Germline V gene sequence: CDR1 MNHNY, CDR2 SVGAGI (reference sequence). V was pared by 8 bases and J by 6 bases, with 6 bases of the junction left unmatched.

This chain links TRBV5-6 with TRBJ2-2; 8 bases agree with TRBD2. J lost 2 bases, V lost 7 bases, and 4 bases had no gene match. CDR1 is SGHDT and CDR2 is YYEEEE in the germline V gene. The length of the CDR3 is 14 residues. DNA for the CDR3: TGTGCCAGCGGGCGGGAGGAAAACACCGGGGAGCTGTTTTTT. Translating gives CASGREENTGELFF. The whole variable domain, remainder taken from reference TRBV5-6 and TRBJ2-2, is DAGVTQSPTHLIKTRGQQVTLRCSPKSGHDTVSWYQQALGQGPQFIFQYYEEEERQRGNFPDRFSGHQFPNYSSELNVNALLLGDSALYLCASGREENTGELFFGEGSRLTVL.

The V and J genes are TRBV3-1 (or the pseudogene TRBV3-2) and TRBJ2-7, with 8 bases matching TRBD2. This CDR3 region has 14 residues. The V and J ends lost 1 base and 4 bases, in that order; junction bases with no gene match: 3. Germline V gives CDR1 LGHDT, CDR2 YNNKEL (reference sequence). The CDR3 region has the DNA TGTGCCAGCAGCCAAGCGGGGGGGCGGTACGAGCAGTACTTC. Amino acid sequence: CASSQAGGRYEQYF.

This chain uses TRBV19 with TRBJ2-6; unclear D gene. The CDR3 contains 16 residues. The V and J ends lost 7 bases and 1 base respectively, with 14 bases between them. In germline, CDR1 is LNHDA, CDR2 SQIVND (reference sequence). The CDR3 DNA sequence: TGTGCCAGTACCCAACCAGGTGATTCTGGGGCCAACGTCCTGACTTTC. As protein: CASTQPGDSGANVLTF.

The V call is TRBV7-3, the J call TRBJ1-6; D unresolved. Germline V gives CDR1 SGHTA, CDR2 FQGTGA. This CDR3 has 13 residues. V lost 5 bases and J 9 bases, leaving 11 bases between the germline ends. In DNA form, the CDR3 reads TGTGCCAGCAGCCCACTAAGAGGTTCACCCCTCCACTTT. Its translation: CASSPLRGSPLHF.

The V gene is TRBV29-1, the J gene TRBJ2-1, with 13 nucleotides matching TRBD2. V was clipped by 8 bases and J by 9 bases; unmatched bases: 7. The CDR3 length is 13 residues. The germline gives CDR1 SQVTM, CDR2 ANQGSEA. The CDR3 nucleotides read TGCAGCATCCGGACTAGCGGGGGTGGTGAGCAGTTCTTC. This sequence encodes CSIRTSGGGEQFF.